This T cell receptor (beta chain) emerged from a study of CD8 T cells in Susac syndrome (dated by TCRdb to the late 2010s). Looking at the study overall: Of the Susac syndrome patients who were sequenced, 8 or 9 were in clinical remission while more than five had clinically active disease. At blood withdrawal, Susac syndrome patients were either therapy-naive, taking corticosteroids (in some cases with IVIg as well), or taking IVIg alone. Repertoire sequencing was used to test whether CD8+ T cell activation and differentiation in Susac syndrome was antigen driven. CD8+ T cell repertoire clonality was compared between 12 healthy donors, roughly 14 Susac syndrome patients and around 15 multiple sclerosis patients. Broad study findings and their caveats: The number of individuals in the TCR sequencing and HLA analysis was acknowledged as relatively small. In the total CD8+ and CD8+ TEMRA repertoires, 15 to 20 and five Susac-specific public clones, respectively, were identified. Susac syndrome CD8+ repertoires showed clonal expansion, highest in CD8+ TEMRA cells and greater in clinically active than remitting patients.

Peripheral blood CD8+ and CD4+ T cells from healthy donors, Susac syndrome patients and multiple sclerosis patients were profiled using high-throughput TCR beta sequencing. Susac syndrome patients met recently defined diagnostic criteria for definite or probable disease. Bulk CD8+ and CD4+ T cells were purified magnetically by negative isolation, whereas CD8+ TEMRA cells were enriched by FACS. Blood was collected in EDTA tubes and processed within 24 hours, with PBMCs isolated through density gradient centrifugation. PBMCs intended for TCR sequencing were cryopreserved in liquid nitrogen and thawed later in a water bath at 37 degrees C. The sorted or isolated CD4+, CD8+ and CD8+ TEMRA cells reached a purity of at least 90%. RNA was extracted using the RNeasy kit, and about 0.5 to 1 microgram was reverse transcribed with random hexamers. TCR beta CDR3 regions were amplified with the immunoSEQ multiplex PCR assay covering 54 Vbeta and 13 Jbeta segments. PCR amplification bias was corrected by using a synthetic template baseline for primer optimization and computational correction. Regarding the original processing steps: Reads were annotated to V, D and J genes per IMGT and analyzed with immunoSEQ Analyzer, keeping only productive sequences. To calculate clonality, Shannon entropy was normalized by log2 of the number of productive unique sequences and then subtracted from one. For each patient and control, public and private clones were evaluated among the 100 most prevalent clones. Clones were defined as Susac-specific when absent from the healthy and MS cohorts, from approximately 970 published viral clones and from other ImmuneACCESS disease sequences. TCRdb passed the public sequencing reads through fastp at Q25 and MiXCR, retaining productive beta sequences. When rows share a CDR3 protein, they turn into one entry using the most common DNA and genes. None of the V and J calls come from the authors' own analysis; TCRdb made them. The sample records about 81,000 distinct CDR3 sequences, 85% to 95% of which are singletons. The ten largest clones represent 0.85% to 1% of the sample.

The germline V gene (reference sequence) supplies CDR1 DFQATT and CDR2 SNEGSKA. From its cysteine to its phenylalanine, the CDR3 spans 15 amino acids. Only the CDR3 DNA is retained, 45 bases long and in frame from the first base. The V end gives up 5 bases and the J end 1 base, leaving 7 bases in the junction not matched to a gene. To note about this clonotype: What antigen it recognizes has not been identified. Base quality data are lacking; no much larger clone is found one base away.

This receptor was obtained from a human donor with Susac syndrome. Recombination connected TRBV20-1 to TRBJ2-3, with 9 bases aligning to TRBD2. The sample was CD8+ T cells from PBMCs. The CDR3 sequence is CSASRTSARTDTQYF. The DNA sequence is as follows: TGCAGTGCTTCCCGGACTAGCGCTCGCACAGATACGCAGTATTTT.